What follows are 8 T cell receptor beta chains derived from one specimen sequenced in a study of cytomegalovirus exposure and HLA in healthy donors. The PCR had 60 Vbeta and 13 Jbeta primers. Using immunoSEQ multiplex PCR, the repertoire was profiled, and TCRdb retains in-frame clones only, with some absent. Found here are about 190,000 clones, just under 75% of them singletons; the top ten hold less than 4%. The sample was PBMCs. Every receptor here comes from a woman aged 25 to 45 in good health and CMV-seropositive.

The V gene is TRBV15, the J gene TRBJ2-7; the match to TRBD1 covers 9 bases. In germline, CDR1 is LNHNV, CDR2 YYDKDF (reference sequence). CDR3 length equals 14 residues. The V segment lost 5 bases and the J segment 3 bases; nucleotides outside the gene matches: 5. The CDR3 reads CATSGGQGGYEQYF. CDR3 nucleotides: TGTGCCACCAGCGGGGGACAGGGCGGCTACGAGCAGTACTTC.

On this clone: The junction departs from the called germline gene at one end, perhaps through a read error. This sequence joins TRBV19 and TRBJ1-5, with 8 bases aligning to TRBD1. The CDR3 sequence is 13 residues long. Germline values: CDR1 LNHDA, CDR2 SQIVND (reference sequence). Here the CDR3 reads CASIGTGNQPQHF. The CDR3 DNA is TGTGCCAGTATCGGGACAGGTAATCAACCCCAGCATTTT.

The J gene is TRBJ1-1, the V gene TRBV6-1; D might be TRBD1 (5 bases). Trimming cost V 5 bases and J 3 bases, with 13 bases left between them. In germline, CDR1 is MNHNS, CDR2 SASEGT. CDR3 size: 14 residues. CDR3 nucleotides: TGTGCCAGCAGTTCCGGGGGAGAGGACACTGAAGCTTTCTTT. It specifies CASSSGGEDTEAFF.

CDR3 nucleotide sequence: TGTGCCAGCAGTTTAGGGGGACTAGCGGGAGGTAGGGGGGAGACCCAGTACTTC. Translation: CASSLGGLAGGRGETQYF. The V and J genes are TRBV28 and TRBJ2-5; 15 nucleotides align to TRBD2. Per the germline V gene, CDR1 is MDHEN and CDR2 is SYDVKM. The V and J ends lost 2 bases and 5 bases, in that order; junction bases with no gene match: 9. The CDR3 extends over 18 amino acids.

The genes are TRBV6-1 and TRBJ2-3; D is uncertain. Trimming removed 6 bases at V and 7 bases at J, with 11 bases between. Germline V CDR1 and CDR2: MNHNS, SASEGT. This CDR3 is built from 12 residues. CDR3 sequence: CASSESAYTQYF. CDR3 in DNA: TGTGCCAGCAGCGAATCCGCGTATACGCAGTATTTT.

The V call is TRBV27, the J call TRBJ2-1; D perhaps matches TRBD1 (5 bases). From germline, CDR1 is MNHEY and CDR2 SMNVEV (reference sequence). The V gene lost 7 bases and the J gene lost 4 bases, with 11 bases spanning the gap. The CDR3 runs 13 residues. The CDR3, as DNA: TGTGCCAGCAAAGGGGCAAATTACAATGAGCAGTTCTTC. Translating it yields CASKGANYNEQFF.

The V call is TRBV6-1, the J call TRBJ2-1; 10 positions agree with TRBD2. Germline CDR1 is MNHNS and CDR2 is SASEGT. CDR3 length: 15 amino acids. After removal of 6 bases from V and 5 bases from J, the junction contained 7 bases not matched to a gene. CDR3 bases: TGTGCCAGCAGCCATCCTAGCGGGAGTCACAATGAGCAGTTCTTC. Amino acids: CASSHPSGSHNEQFF.

The chain links TRBV5-4 to TRBJ2-2; TRBD2 aligns across 13 bases. From germline, CDR1 is SGHNT and CDR2 YYREEE (reference sequence). The CDR3 consists of 19 residues. V lost 3 bases, J lost 0 bases, and 8 bases stayed unmatched. CDR3 amino acids: CASSSGLAGDLANTGELFF. The CDR3 coding sequence is TGTGCCAGCAGCTCCGGACTAGCGGGAGATTTGGCGAACACCGGGGAGCTGTTTTTT. The full variable domain, completed using reference TRBV5-4 and TRBJ2-2, is ETGVTQSPTHLIKTRGQQVTLRCSSQSGHNTVSWYQQALGQGPQFIFQYYREEENGRGNFPPRFSGLQFPNYSSELNVNALELDDSALYLCASSSGLAGDLANTGELFFGEGSRLTVL.